This is a list of T cell receptor beta chains from one sample in a study of blood T cell repertoires in COVID-19. TCRdb's table, derived via immunoSEQ multiplex PCR, lists solely in-frame clones and lacks some. The profile shows around 150,000 clones, 85% of them singletons. Sample: PBMCs or T cells enriched from blood (not recorded which). The receptors derive from a woman between 40 and 55 years old who had recovered from COVID-19. Each CDR3 is given with its conserved first and last residue. The D gene is left open where the match is weak. Expanded clones are given a class, and other clones once, few, many or no size at all.

>TRBV29-1|TRBJ2-2|.|TRBD2
TGCAGCGTTGAAGAGACTAGCGGCCTCACCGGGGAGCTGTTTTTT
CSVEETSGLTGELFF
>TRBV5-5|TRBJ1-5|.|.
TGTGCCAGCAGCTTGGGAGGGTATAGCAATCAGCCCCAGCATTTT
CASSLGGYSNQPQHF
>TRBV5-8|TRBJ1-2|.|TRBD1
TGTGCCAGCAGCTACCCGGGACAGTCAACCTATGGCTACACCTTC
CASSYPGQSTYGYTF
>TRBV4-1|TRBJ2-7|.|TRBD1
TGCGCCAGCAGCCCACAGGGGAGATCCTACGAGCAGTACTTC
CASSPQGRSYEQYF
>TRBV4-1|TRBJ1-2|once|TRBD1
TGCGCCAGCAGCCTGACAGGGGGCGCGGGCTATGGCTACACCTTC
CASSLTGGAGYGYTF
>TRBV7-6|TRBJ1-1|.|.
TGTGCCAGCAGCTTAGGAGCCAGGGCGAACACTGAAGCTTTCTTT
CASSLGARANTEAFF
>TRBV7-9|TRBJ1-6|.|.
TGTGCCAGCAGACAACTCTACGGGGAGGGAGGTTATAATTCACCCCTCCACTTT
CASRQLYGEGGYNSPLHF
>TRBV6-4|TRBJ2-3|.|TRBD1
TGTGCCAGCAGCGGGACAGGGGGCACAGATACGCAGTATTTT
CASSGTGGTDTQYF
>TRBV7-8|TRBJ2-7|.|TRBD2
TGTGCCAGCAGCTTAGAACTAGCGGGAGACTACGAGCAGTACTTC
CASSLELAGDYEQYF
>TRBV12-3/TRBV12-4|TRBJ2-2|once|.
TGTGCCAGCAGTTTACCCGGAGCCGGGGAGCTGTTTTTT
CASSLPGAGELFF
>TRBV15|TRBJ2-1|.|TRBD1
TGTGCCACCAGCAGAGCGGGACAGGGGAGCAATGAGCAGTTCTTC
CATSRAGQGSNEQFF
>TRBV15|TRBJ2-5|.|.
TGTGCCACCAGCAGAGAGAGGAGAGAAGAGACCCAGTACTTC
CATSRERREETQYF
>TRBV9|TRBJ1-1|.|.
TGTGCCAGCAGCGTCAGCCAGGCTGTCACTGAAGCTTTCTTT
CASSVSQAVTEAFF
>TRBV3-1/TRBV3-2|TRBJ1-2|.|TRBD1
TGTGCCAGCAGCCAAGGAACAGGGGACTATGGCTACACCTTC
CASSQGTGDYGYTF
>TRBV10-3|TRBJ1-1|.|TRBD1
TGTGCCATCAGCCCCCGACAGGGAGGTTTGAACACTGAAGCTTTCTTT
CAISPRQGGLNTEAFF
>TRBV5-4|TRBJ1-6|.|TRBD1
TGTGCCAGCAGCACCCCAGGACAGGGAGGGTATTCACCCCTCCACTTT
CASSTPGQGGYSPLHF
>TRBV5-6|TRBJ2-3|.|.
TGTGCCAGCAGCTTGGCCGCAGGGGAAGGTTCGGATACGCAGTATTTT
CASSLAAGEGSDTQYF
>TRBV24-1|TRBJ2-5|.|.
TGTGCCACCAGTGATTTCGGGGACTGGCAAGAGACCCAGTACTTC
CATSDFGDWQETQYF
>TRBV5-1|TRBJ1-6|.|.
TGCGCCAGCAGCTGGAACACAGGGACGAATTCACCCCTCCACTTT
CASSWNTGTNSPLHF
>TRBV5-6|TRBJ2-7|.|TRBD2
TGTGCCAGCAGCCCTACGGGCGGGGGTATCTACGAGCAGTACTTC
CASSPTGGGIYEQYF
>TRBV7-9|TRBJ1-4|.|.
TGTGCCAGCAGCATGGGGGACGACAGGTGGGGTGAAAAACTGTTTTTT
CASSMGDDRWGEKLFF
>TRBV2|TRBJ1-1|.|TRBD1
TGTGCCAGCAGTGAAGTGGACAGGAGGAACACTGAAGCTTTCTTT
CASSEVDRRNTEAFF
>TRBV5-5|TRBJ1-5|.|.
TGTGCCAGCAGCTTGGCCCAGGCTAATCAGCCCCAGCATTTT
CASSLAQANQPQHF
>TRBV27|TRBJ2-7|.|TRBD2
TGTGCCACCTCACACCTCTCAGCGGGAGGGCCCTACGAGCAGTACTTC
CATSHLSAGGPYEQYF
>TRBV29-1|TRBJ2-1|.|TRBD2
TGCAGCGTTGAAGATCCATCCTTCCAGCGGGAGGGACAATTACCCGACGAGCAGTTCTTC
CSVEDPSFQREGQLPDEQFF
>TRBV7-3|TRBJ2-2|.|TRBD2
TGTGCCAGCAGCGCTACCGGGCGGGAGTCCATCGGGGAGCTGTTTTTT
CASSATGRESIGELFF
>TRBV27|TRBJ1-1|.|.
TGTGCCAGCGGGCTTTCCCTGACGGCAGCTTTCTTT
CASGLSLTAAFF
>TRBV5-1|TRBJ2-2|.|.
TGCGCCAGCGTCGAGGCGAACACCGGGGAGCTGTTTTTT
CASVEANTGELFF
>TRBV5-4|TRBJ1-2|.|.
TGTGCCAGCAGCTTAACCGGGAGCCACTATGGCTACACCTTC
CASSLTGSHYGYTF
>TRBV3-1/TRBV3-2|TRBJ2-5|.|TRBD2
TGTGCCAGCAGCCAAGTCGGGCTAGCGGGGTGGTACCAAGAGACCCAGTACTTC
CASSQVGLAGWYQETQYF
>TRBV4-2|TRBJ2-7|.|.
TGTGCCAGCAGCCAGACGGGGACCTACGAGCAGTACTTC
CASSQTGTYEQYF
>TRBV9|TRBJ2-1|.|.
TGTGCCAGCAGCCTAATCGCTAGCGACAATGAGCAGTTCTTC
CASSLIASDNEQFF
>TRBV9|TRBJ2-1|once|TRBD2
TGTGCCAGCACTTCGGCGGGGGTCGATGAGCAGTTCTTC
CASTSAGVDEQFF
>TRBV3-1/TRBV3-2|TRBJ2-1|.|TRBD2
TGTGCCAGCTCTGATTTGGCGGGAGTAACGAATGAGCAGTTCTTC
CASSDLAGVTNEQFF
>TRBV6-2/TRBV6-3|TRBJ1-5|.|.
TGTGCCAGCAGTTACTCTTCCCTAAATCAGCCCCAGCATTTT
CASSYSSLNQPQHF
>TRBV25-1|TRBJ2-6|.|TRBD2
TGTGCCAGCAGTCCCGGGGGGTTTTCTGGGGCCAACGTCCTGACTTTC
CASSPGGFSGANVLTF